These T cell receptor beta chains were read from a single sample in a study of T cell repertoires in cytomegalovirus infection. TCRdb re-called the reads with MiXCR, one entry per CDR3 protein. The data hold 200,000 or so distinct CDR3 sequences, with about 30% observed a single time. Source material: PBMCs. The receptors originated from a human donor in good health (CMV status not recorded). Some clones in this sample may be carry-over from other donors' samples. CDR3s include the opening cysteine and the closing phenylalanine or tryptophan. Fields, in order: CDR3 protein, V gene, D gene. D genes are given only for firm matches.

CASKANTGSYNEQFF,TRBV10-2,.
CASRTGTGNQPQHF,TRBV6-2/TRBV6-3,.
CASSQGQGNYGYTF,TRBV7-9,TRBD1
CASSGDGLNTEAFF,TRBV7-2,.
CASSLTGNGRGYTF,TRBV5-1,.
CASSSPPHTQETQYF,TRBV5-4,.
CASNRLTSQKAFF,TRBV28,.
CATSRDIRLGQPQHF,TRBV15,.
CASSLAREETQYF,TRBV7-2,.
CASKDWQSDEQFF,TRBV6-1,.
CASSSRARSNEQFF,TRBV7-2,.
CASSFEREGTQYF,TRBV27,.
CASSPGGLGGYTF,TRBV6-1,.
CASSSRLAGGLGDTQYF,TRBV7-2,TRBD2
CASSLEGGVQETQYF,TRBV7-2,.
CASSQDVRTAGVYGYTF,TRBV3-1,.